The text below deals with one TCR beta chain. This record comes from a study of blood T cell repertoires in COVID-19. Study in general: From T cells, B-cell-depleted T cells, or PBMCs came the material, which was cDNA or gDNA.

Methods used by the authors: Reference gene primer amplification gave nucleated cell count estimates. Assay used: immunoSEQ multiplex PCR; TCRdb lists only in-frame clones, some missing. The V and J calls and the clone size are those of that table, but D and trimming were determined from the DNA. The sample yields about 290,000 clones, about nine tenths seen once. Germline V lookup: CDR1 SGHRS, CDR2 YFSETQ. Unmatched junction bases numbered 7, after V lost 4 bases and J lost 8 bases. The CDR3 has 14 amino acids. Cohort 3 recovered donors had two negative PCRs, clearance, or symptom resolution. The specimen sequenced was PBMCs or T cells enriched from blood (not recorded which). The rearrangement joins TRBV5-1 to TRBJ1-4; 8 nucleotides match TRBD1. The TCR originated in a woman between 40 and 50 years old who had recovered from COVID-19. For the CDR3, the DNA is TGCGCCAGCAGCGCGGACAGGGATGGAGAAAAACTGTTTTTT. Translating it yields CASSADRDGEKLFF.